The next 25 T cell receptor beta chains were all read from a single sample in a study of identical twins. Each CDR3 protein gets one entry after TCRdb re-called the 5' RACE reads with MiXCR. The data contain about 900,000 distinct CDR3 sequences, approximately 13% of them singletons. This sample was shared with a second study, whose subject was yellow fever vaccine responses in identical twins.

What was sequenced was PBMCs. Receptor source: a woman aged 18-29 years in good health.

There are a few counts of this clonotype. CDR3 DNA sequence: TGTGCCAGCAGCACCGGGACAGGCATTTCCTACAATGAGCAGTTCTTC. It specifies CASSTGTGISYNEQFF. This sequence joins TRBV6-1 and TRBJ2-1, with 8 bases aligning to TRBD1. The CDR3 spans 16 residues. Trimming cost V 6 bases and J 1 base; bases outside gene matches: 8. CDR1 is MNHNS, CDR2 SASEGT, per germline.

V usage is TRBV5-1 and J usage is TRBJ2-7; 8 bases are a match to TRBD1. Trimming cost V 4 bases and J 6 bases; bases outside gene matches: 6. This CDR3 has 13 residues. Germline lookup yields CDR1 SGHRS and CDR2 YFSETQ. CDR3 sequence: CASSVRTGSEQYV. The CDR3 DNA sequence: TGCGCCAGCAGCGTGAGGACAGGGTCCGAGCAGTACGTC.

The chain has TRBV3-1 and TRBJ2-7; D is uncertain. The CDR3 covers 15 residues. The germline CDR1 and CDR2 sequences are LGHDT and YNNKEL (reference sequence). V lost 2 bases and J 0 bases, leaving 11 bases between the germline ends. CDR3: CASSQSMGGSYEQYF. The CDR3 DNA reads as TGTGCCAGCAGCCAATCTATGGGCGGCTCCTACGAGCAGTACTTC.

This clonotype has a handful of counts. The chain couples TRBV5-6 to TRBJ2-7; D call uncertain. Germline CDR1 SGHDT, CDR2 YYEEEE. This CDR3 contains 14 residues. Trimming cost V 4 bases and J 3 bases, with 14 bases left between them. The CDR3 bases are TGTGCCAGCAGCCCCAAGCTCGTAGACTACGAGCAGTACGTC. Protein product: CASSPKLVDYEQYV.

In its sample, this clonotype was seen a few times. The chain links TRBV20-1 to TRBJ2-3, with 11 bases that match TRBD2. The germline gives CDR1 DFQATT, CDR2 SNEGSKA (reference sequence). V shed 6 bases, J shed 2 bases, and the junction held 10 bases outside the gene matches. The CDR3 runs 16 residues. CDR3 in DNA: TGCAGTGCCCCGCGACTAGCGGGAAGATACACAGATACGCAGTATTTT. Translation: CSAPRLAGRYTDTQYF.

This clonotype was picked up one time. As DNA, the CDR3 is TGTGCCAGCAGTTACGCGTCCCCGCAAGGGGGACGGGCTGAGTACTTC. It translates to CASSYASPQGGRAEYF. V is TRBV6-2 or TRBV6-3 and J is TRBJ2-4; D is perhaps TRBD1 (6 bases). The CDR3 spans 16 residues. V lost 2 bases and J 14 bases, leaving 25 bases between the germline ends. Germline V gene data show CDR1 as MNHEY and CDR2 as SVGEGT.

Many counts were recorded for this clonotype. The rearrangement joins TRBV3-1 to TRBJ2-5; 8 positions agree with TRBD2. V shed 0 bases and J 2 bases; nucleotides not matched to a gene: 8. This CDR3 is built from 17 residues. Germline CDR1 reads LGHDT; CDR2 reads YNNKEL (reference sequence). CDR3 DNA sequence: TGTGCCAGCAGCCAAGAAAGGCGGGAGGACCCTCAAGAGACCCAGTACTTC. It is translated as CASSQERREDPQETQYF.

This clonotype was observed many times. The genes are TRBV12-3 or TRBV12-4 and TRBJ2-1; the match to TRBD2 covers 10 bases. The V segment lost 3 bases and the J segment 8 bases; nucleotides outside the gene matches: 7. This CDR3 comprises 15 residues. The CDR3 DNA reads TGTGCCAGCAGTTTCCGGGCTAGCGGGGGCGATGAGCAGTTCTTC. As protein: CASSFRASGGDEQFF.

This rearrangement joins TRBV6-5 to TRBJ2-2; D might be TRBD1 (5 bases). Trimming took 1 base from V and 8 from J, leaving 11 bases between them. The CDR3 has 14 amino acids. Germline lookup yields CDR1 MNHEY and CDR2 SVGAGI. This CDR3 reads CASSYFRAGGELFF. In DNA form, the CDR3 reads TGTGCCAGCAGTTACTTCAGGGCCGGTGGGGAGCTGTTTTTT.

The V gene is TRBV7-8, the J gene TRBJ2-2, with 9 nucleotides matching TRBD1. CDR3 length: 17 residues. CDR1 and CDR2 (germline): SGHVS, FQNEAQ. The ends lost 5 bases at V and 7 bases at J; junction bases unmatched: 14. DNA for the CDR3: TGTGCCAGCAGCACCACTAGGGACAGGGTGGAGGGCGGGGAGCTGTTTTTT. It translates to CASSTTRDRVEGGELFF.

This clonotype was seen ten or more times. The rearrangement joins TRBV12-3 or TRBV12-4 to TRBJ1-1, with 8 bases matching TRBD1. This CDR3 is built from 14 residues. The V segment lost 4 bases and the J segment 5 bases; nucleotides outside the gene matches: 6. CDR3 sequence: CASSSQGAGTEAFF. The CDR3 nucleotides read TGTGCCAGCAGTTCTCAGGGGGCCGGGACTGAAGCTTTCTTT.

This clonotype has a handful of counts. This chain connects TRBV6-1 to TRBJ2-1, with 9 bases lining up with TRBD2. CDR1 and CDR2 from the germline V gene are MNHNS and SASEGT. The CDR3 runs to 14 residues. V gave up 7 bases and J gave up 6 bases; unmatched junction bases: 7. CDR3 sequence (DNA): TGTGCCAGCAACTTAGCGGGGGTGGGCAATGAGCAGTTCTTC. Its translation is CASNLAGVGNEQFF.

The V gene is TRBV5-1, the J gene TRBJ2-1; D remains unclear. V was clipped by 0 bases and J by 6 bases, with 13 bases between them. Looked up from germline, CDR1 is SGHRS and CDR2 is YFSETQ. CDR3 size: 15 residues. The CDR3 DNA reads as TGCGCCAGCAGCTTGGTGGCCACCGGTACCAATGAGCAGTTCTTC. It codes for CASSLVATGTNEQFF.

This chain links TRBV11-2 with TRBJ2-1; 11 nucleotides agree with TRBD2. This CDR3 is built from 15 residues. The germline gives CDR1 SGHAT, CDR2 FQNNGV. The junction had 4 bases not matched to a gene; V was cut back by 6 bases and J by 3 bases. CDR3 amino acids: CASSSGRALYNEQFF. In nucleotides, the CDR3 is TGTGCCAGCAGTAGCGGGAGGGCCCTCTACAATGAGCAGTTCTTC.

Only a few counts were recorded for this clonotype. CDR3 sequence reads: CASGLTRDTAGYTF. For the CDR3, the DNA is TGTGCTAGTGGTTTGACCCGGGACACCGCTGGCTACACCTTC. The chain uses TRBV12-5 and TRBJ1-2; tentative D call: TRBD1 (6 bases). Trimming cost V 2 bases and J 7 bases, with 14 bases left between them. Germline CDR1 is LGHNT and CDR2 is FRNRAP. This CDR3 has 14 amino acids.

The rearrangement joins TRBV27 to TRBJ2-5; TRBD2 matches 10 bases. CDR1 and CDR2 (germline): MNHEY, SMNVEV (reference sequence). The junction had 14 bases not matched to a gene; V was cut back by 11 bases and J by 5 bases. This CDR3 has 15 amino acids. The CDR3, as DNA: TGTGCCGTCATAGGGTCTAGCGGGAGTCGGGAGACCCAGTACTTC. Translating it yields CAVIGSSGSRETQYF.

V gene TRBV10-3 combines with J gene TRBJ1-5; D ambiguous. The CDR3 length is 15 residues. The germline gives CDR1 ENHRY, CDR2 SYGVKD. Trimming shortened V by 6 bases and J by 6 bases, and 18 bases separated the two germline ends. CDR3 region: CAIRSDETSGQPQHF. The CDR3 nucleotides are TGTGCCATCAGGTCGGACGAAACGAGTGGTCAGCCCCAGCATTTT.

This clonotype has just a few counts. This sequence joins TRBV15 and TRBJ2-7; possibly TRBD1 for D (6 bases). V lost 0 bases to trimming and J lost 0 bases, with 33 bases between them. In germline, CDR1 is LNHNV, CDR2 YYDKDF (reference sequence). The length of the CDR3 is 23 residues. In DNA form, the CDR3 reads TGTGCCACCAGCAGAGAATTACCCCCGGCTGGGACAACCACTCGGTGGATCTCCTACGAGCAGTACGTC. It encodes CATSRELPPAGTTTRWISYEQYV.

Only a few counts were recorded for this clonotype. The chain uses TRBV21-1 and TRBJ2-4; the table assigns TRBD1, which was not confirmed against the DNA. TRBV21-1 is listed as a pseudogene. The CDR3 contains 17 residues. The CDR3 region is CASSSKQGNKPKNIQYF. In nucleotides, the CDR3 is TGTGCCAGCAGCAGCAAACAGGGGAACAAACCCAAAAACATTCAGTACTTC.

This clonotype was seen many times. The chain uses TRBV12-3 or TRBV12-4 and TRBJ2-1; tentative D call: TRBD1 (6 bases). The V end was cut by 3 bases, the J end by 8 bases, with 17 bases between. The CDR3 is made up of 15 amino acids. The CDR3 DNA is TGTGCCAGCAGTTTCGGCGGCAGGGGTCGCGATGAGCAGTTCTTC. Amino acid sequence: CASSFGGRGRDEQFF.

This clonotype has more than one count but fewer than ten. V usage is TRBV20-1 and J usage is TRBJ2-1; a possible D gene is TRBD2 (6 bases). CDR3 length equals 13 residues. CDR1 and CDR2 (germline): DFQATT, SNEGSKA (reference sequence). V gave up 0 bases and J gave up 9 bases, with 12 bases separating them. The CDR3 sequence: CSARELANGEQFF. Here the CDR3 DNA reads TGCAGTGCTAGAGAACTAGCTAATGGTGAGCAGTTCTTC.

This chain connects TRBV12-3 or TRBV12-4 to TRBJ2-1; D tentatively reads TRBD1 or TRBD2 (5 bases each). Trimming cost V 1 base and J 10 bases, with 14 bases left between them. The CDR3 is made up of 14 amino acids. CDR3 DNA sequence: TGTGCCAGCAGTTTAGTTCGAGGGGAAGAGGAGCAGTTCTTC. The encoded protein is CASSLVRGEEEQFF.

The chain recombines TRBV7-2 with TRBJ2-5, with 9 bases identical to TRBD2. The ends lost 5 bases at V and 4 bases at J; junction bases unmatched: 8. This CDR3 contains 15 residues. Germline lookup yields CDR1 SGHTA and CDR2 FQGNSA. CDR3 DNA: TGTGCCAGCAGCCCCAAAGCGGGGGGAGGAGAGACCCAGTACTTC. Translation gives CASSPKAGGGETQYF.

The chain carries TRBV19 and TRBJ2-1; TRBD2 matches at 11 bases. The CDR3 extends over 16 amino acids. V lost 2 bases and J lost 5; bases outside the gene matches: 5. Germline assignment: CDR1 LNHDA and CDR2 SQIVND (reference sequence). The CDR3 here is CASSIIRLAGNNEQFF. In nucleotides, the CDR3 is TGTGCCAGTAGTATAATCCGACTAGCGGGGAACAATGAGCAGTTCTTC.

This clonotype has only one observation. The chain employs TRBV3-1 and TRBJ2-6; tentatively, D is TRBD1 (5 bases). CDR3 length equals 19 residues. Between the trimmed V and J ends, which lost 10 bases and 2 bases, there was a span of 27 bases. Germline V gives CDR1 LGHDT, CDR2 YNNKEL (reference sequence). CDR3 loop: CAIRATRLRNLPGANVLTF. Here the CDR3 DNA reads TGTGCCATCAGGGCCACGAGGCTCCGCAACCTCCCTGGGGCCAACGTCCTGACTTTC.